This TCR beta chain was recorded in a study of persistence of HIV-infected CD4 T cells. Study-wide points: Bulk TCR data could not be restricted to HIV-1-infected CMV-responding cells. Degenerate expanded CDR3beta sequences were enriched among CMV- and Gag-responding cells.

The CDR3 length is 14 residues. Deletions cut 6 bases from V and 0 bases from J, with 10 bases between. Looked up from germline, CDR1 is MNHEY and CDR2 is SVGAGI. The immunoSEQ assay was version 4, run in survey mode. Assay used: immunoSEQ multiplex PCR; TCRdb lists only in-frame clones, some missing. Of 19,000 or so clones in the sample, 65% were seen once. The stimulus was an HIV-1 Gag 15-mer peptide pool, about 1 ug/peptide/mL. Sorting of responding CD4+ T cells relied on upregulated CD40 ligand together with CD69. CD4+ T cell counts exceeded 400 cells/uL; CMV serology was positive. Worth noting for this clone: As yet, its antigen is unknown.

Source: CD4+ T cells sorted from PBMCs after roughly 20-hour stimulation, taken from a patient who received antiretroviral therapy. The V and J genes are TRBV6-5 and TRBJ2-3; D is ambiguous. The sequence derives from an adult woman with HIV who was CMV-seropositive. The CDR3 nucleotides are TGTGCCAGCAGCGGCAGTGCTAGCACAGATACGCAGTATTTT. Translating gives CASSGSASTDTQYF.